This T cell receptor beta chain was recovered during a study of shared clonotypes between healthy human individuals. General study results and limits: Across a few donors, naive CD4 shared 5% to 6.5%, naive CD8 around 4%, memory CD4 less than 2.5%, memory CD8 around 0.36%. Among donors, clonotype sharing was expected to be affected by sequencing depth. Depth was large, yet rarefaction showed that sorted-subset sequencing was incomplete.

Germline V gene sequence: CDR1 MNHEY, CDR2 SMNVEV (reference sequence). Trimming removed 6 bases from V and 1 base from J, with 6 bases in between. The CDR3 totals 12 residues. CD8 cells regarded as naive lacked CD45RO, were positively chosen for CCR7, and omitted terminally differentiated effector memory CD45RA+ cells. Comment on this clone: Its antigen is unknown.

For every subset, genomic DNA was evenly distributed across several immunoSEQ plates. Assay: immunoSEQ multiplex PCR; the TCRdb copy retains only in-frame clones and omits some. The repertoire holds 700,000 to 950,000 clones, with just over 95% as singletons. The receptor was derived from a man aged 25-45 years in good health. The V and J genes are TRBV27 and TRBJ2-5; no definite D call. The sample comprised naive CD8+ T cells sorted from blood. CDR3 bases: TGTGCCAGCAGCGGTAGCCAAGAGACCCAGTACTTC. This codes for CASSGSQETQYF.